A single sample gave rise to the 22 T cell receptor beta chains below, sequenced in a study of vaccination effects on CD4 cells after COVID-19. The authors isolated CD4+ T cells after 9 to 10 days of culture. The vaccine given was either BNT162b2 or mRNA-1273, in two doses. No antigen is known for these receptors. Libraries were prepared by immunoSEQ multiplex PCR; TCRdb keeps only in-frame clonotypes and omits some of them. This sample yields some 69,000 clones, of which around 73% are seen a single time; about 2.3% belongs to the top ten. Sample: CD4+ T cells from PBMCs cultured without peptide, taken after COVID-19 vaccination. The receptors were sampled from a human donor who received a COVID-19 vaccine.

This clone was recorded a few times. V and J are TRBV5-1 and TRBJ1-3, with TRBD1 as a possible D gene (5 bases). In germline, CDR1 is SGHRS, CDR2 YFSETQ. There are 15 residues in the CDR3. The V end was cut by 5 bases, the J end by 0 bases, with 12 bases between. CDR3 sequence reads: CASRPGLSSGNTIYF. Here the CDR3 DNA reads TGCGCCAGCAGACCAGGGTTAAGCTCTGGAAACACCATATATTTT.

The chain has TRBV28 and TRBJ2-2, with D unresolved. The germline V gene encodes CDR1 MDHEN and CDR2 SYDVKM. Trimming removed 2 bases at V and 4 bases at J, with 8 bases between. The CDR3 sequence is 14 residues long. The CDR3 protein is CASSLDGRTGELFF. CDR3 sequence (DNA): TGTGCCAGCAGTTTAGACGGACGCACCGGGGAGCTGTTTTTT. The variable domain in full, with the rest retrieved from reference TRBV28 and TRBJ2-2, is DVKVTQSSRYLVKRTGEKVFLECVQDMDHENMFWYRQDPGLGLRLIYFSYDVKMKEKGDIPEGYSVSREKKERFSLILESASTNQTSMYLCASSLDGRTGELFFGEGSRLTVL.

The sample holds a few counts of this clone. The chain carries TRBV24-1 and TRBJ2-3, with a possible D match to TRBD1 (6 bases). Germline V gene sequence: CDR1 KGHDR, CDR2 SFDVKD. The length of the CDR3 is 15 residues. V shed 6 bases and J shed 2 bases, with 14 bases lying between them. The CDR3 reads CATSSRGGSTDTQYF. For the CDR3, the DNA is TGTGCCACCAGTTCGCGTGGGGGCTCCACAGATACGCAGTATTTT.

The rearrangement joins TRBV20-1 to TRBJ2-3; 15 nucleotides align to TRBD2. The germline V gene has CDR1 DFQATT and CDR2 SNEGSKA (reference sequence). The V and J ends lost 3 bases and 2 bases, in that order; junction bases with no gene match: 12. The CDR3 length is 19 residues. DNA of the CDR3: TGCAGTGCTAGTCGGACTAGCGGGGGGGCAGGAGGGTCCACAGATACGCAGTATTTT. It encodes CSASRTSGGAGGSTDTQYF.

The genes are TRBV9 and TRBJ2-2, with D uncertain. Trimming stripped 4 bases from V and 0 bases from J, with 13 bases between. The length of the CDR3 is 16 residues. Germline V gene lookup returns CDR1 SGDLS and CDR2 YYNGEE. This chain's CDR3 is CASSPRLTPNTGELFF. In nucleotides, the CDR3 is TGTGCCAGCAGCCCTCGACTCACACCGAACACCGGGGAGCTGTTTTTT.

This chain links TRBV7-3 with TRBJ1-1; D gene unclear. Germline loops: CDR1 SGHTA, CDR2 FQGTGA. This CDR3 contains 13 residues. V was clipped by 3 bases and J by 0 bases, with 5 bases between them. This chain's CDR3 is CASSFSVNTEAFF. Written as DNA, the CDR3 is TGTGCCAGCAGCTTTTCTGTGAACACTGAAGCTTTCTTT.

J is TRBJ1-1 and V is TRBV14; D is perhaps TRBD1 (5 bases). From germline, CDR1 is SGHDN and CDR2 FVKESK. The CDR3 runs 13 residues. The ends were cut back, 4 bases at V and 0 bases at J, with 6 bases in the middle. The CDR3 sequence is CASSLTVNTEAFF. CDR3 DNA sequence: TGTGCCAGCAGCCTGACAGTGAACACTGAAGCTTTCTTT.

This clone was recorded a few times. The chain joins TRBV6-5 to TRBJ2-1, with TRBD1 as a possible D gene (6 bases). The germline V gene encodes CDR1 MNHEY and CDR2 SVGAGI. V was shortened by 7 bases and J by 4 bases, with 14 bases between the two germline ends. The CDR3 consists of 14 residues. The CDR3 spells CASTTLGQYNEQFF. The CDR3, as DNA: TGTGCCAGCACCACCCTCGGACAGTACAATGAGCAGTTCTTC.

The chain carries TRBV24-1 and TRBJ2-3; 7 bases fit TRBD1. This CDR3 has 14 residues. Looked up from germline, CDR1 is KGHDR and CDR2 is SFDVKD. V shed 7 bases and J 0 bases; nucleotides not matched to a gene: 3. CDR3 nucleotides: TGTGCCACCAGCGGGACAGCTAGCACAGATACGCAGTATTTT. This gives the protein CATSGTASTDTQYF.

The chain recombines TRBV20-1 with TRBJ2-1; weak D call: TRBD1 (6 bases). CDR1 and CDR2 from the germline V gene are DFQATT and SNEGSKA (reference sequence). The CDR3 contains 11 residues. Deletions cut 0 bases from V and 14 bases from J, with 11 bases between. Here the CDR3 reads CSARDLAGEFF. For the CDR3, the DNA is TGCAGTGCTAGAGATTTGGCAGGGGAGTTCTTC.

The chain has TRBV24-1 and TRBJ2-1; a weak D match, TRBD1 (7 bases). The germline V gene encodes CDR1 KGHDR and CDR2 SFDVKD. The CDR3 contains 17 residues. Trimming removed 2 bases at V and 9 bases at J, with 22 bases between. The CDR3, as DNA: TGTGCCACCAGTGATTCCACGGGACCAGGGGGGATCGGTGAGCAGTTCTTC. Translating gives CATSDSTGPGGIGEQFF.

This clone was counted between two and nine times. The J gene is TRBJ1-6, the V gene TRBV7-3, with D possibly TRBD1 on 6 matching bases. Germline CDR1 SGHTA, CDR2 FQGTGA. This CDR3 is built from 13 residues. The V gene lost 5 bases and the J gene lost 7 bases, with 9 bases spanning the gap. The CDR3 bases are TGTGCCAGCAGCAGGGACAAAAATTCACCCCTCCACTTT. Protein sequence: CASSRDKNSPLHF.

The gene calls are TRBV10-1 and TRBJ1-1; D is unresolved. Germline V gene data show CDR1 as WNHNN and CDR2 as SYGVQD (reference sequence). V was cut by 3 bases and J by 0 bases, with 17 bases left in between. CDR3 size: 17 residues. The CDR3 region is CASSDMDGKGLNTEAFF. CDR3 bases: TGCGCCAGCAGTGACATGGACGGGAAGGGCCTGAACACTGAAGCTTTCTTT.

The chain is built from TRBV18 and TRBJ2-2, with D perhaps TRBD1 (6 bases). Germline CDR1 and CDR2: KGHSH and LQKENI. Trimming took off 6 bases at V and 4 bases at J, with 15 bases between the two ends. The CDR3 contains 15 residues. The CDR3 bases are TGTGCCAGCTCTAATGGGGGCTCCGGCACCGGGGAGCTGTTTTTT. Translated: CASSNGGSGTGELFF.

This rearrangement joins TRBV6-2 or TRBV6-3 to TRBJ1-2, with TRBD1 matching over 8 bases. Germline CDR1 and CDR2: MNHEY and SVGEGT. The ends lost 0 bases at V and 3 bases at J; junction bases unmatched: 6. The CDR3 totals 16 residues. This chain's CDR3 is CASSYSRTGLDYGYTF. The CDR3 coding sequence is TGTGCCAGCAGTTACTCGAGGACAGGGTTGGACTATGGCTACACCTTC.

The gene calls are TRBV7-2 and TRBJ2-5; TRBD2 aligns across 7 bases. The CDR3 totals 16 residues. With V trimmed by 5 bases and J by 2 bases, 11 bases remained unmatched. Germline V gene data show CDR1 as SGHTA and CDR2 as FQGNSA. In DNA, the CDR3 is TGTGCCAGCAGCACCCGGGGGGTTTCAATTCAAGAGACCCAGTACTTC. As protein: CASSTRGVSIQETQYF.

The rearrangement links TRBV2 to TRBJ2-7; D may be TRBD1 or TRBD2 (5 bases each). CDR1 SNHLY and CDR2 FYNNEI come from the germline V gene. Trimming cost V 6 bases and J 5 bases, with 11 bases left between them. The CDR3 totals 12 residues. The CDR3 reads CASRVLGDEQYV. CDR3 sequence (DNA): TGTGCCAGCAGAGTATTGGGGGACGAGCAGTACGTC.

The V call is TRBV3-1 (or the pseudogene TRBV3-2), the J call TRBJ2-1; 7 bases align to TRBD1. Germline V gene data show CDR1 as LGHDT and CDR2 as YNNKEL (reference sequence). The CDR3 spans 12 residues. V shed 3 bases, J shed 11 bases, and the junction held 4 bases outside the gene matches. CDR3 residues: CASSQNRGKQFF. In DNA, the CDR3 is TGTGCCAGCAGCCAGAACAGGGGTAAGCAGTTCTTC.

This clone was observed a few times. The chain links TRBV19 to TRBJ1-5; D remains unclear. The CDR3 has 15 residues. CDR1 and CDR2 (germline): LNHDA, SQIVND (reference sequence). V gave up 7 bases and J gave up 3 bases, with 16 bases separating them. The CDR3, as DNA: TGTGCCAGTACCCTGGACGGGATCCCCAATCAGCCCCAGCATTTT. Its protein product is CASTLDGIPNQPQHF.

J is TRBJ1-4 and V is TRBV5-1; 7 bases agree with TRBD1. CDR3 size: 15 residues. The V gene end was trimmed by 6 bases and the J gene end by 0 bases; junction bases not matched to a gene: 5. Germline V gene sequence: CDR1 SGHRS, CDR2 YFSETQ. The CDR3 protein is CASNRGHSTNEKLFF. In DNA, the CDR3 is TGCGCCAGCAATAGGGGGCATTCAACTAATGAAAAACTGTTTTTT.

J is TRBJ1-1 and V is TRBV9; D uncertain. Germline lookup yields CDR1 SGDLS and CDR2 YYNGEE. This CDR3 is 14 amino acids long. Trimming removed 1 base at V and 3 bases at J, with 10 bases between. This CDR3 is CASSVSGSDTEAFF. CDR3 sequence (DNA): TGTGCCAGCAGCGTATCGGGGAGTGACACTGAAGCTTTCTTT.

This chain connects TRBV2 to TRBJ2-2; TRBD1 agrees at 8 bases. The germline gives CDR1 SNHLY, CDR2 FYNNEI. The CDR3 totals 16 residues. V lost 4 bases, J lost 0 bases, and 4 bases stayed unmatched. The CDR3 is CASSVDRVANTGELFF. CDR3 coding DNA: TGTGCCAGCAGTGTGGACAGGGTCGCGAACACCGGGGAGCTGTTTTTT.